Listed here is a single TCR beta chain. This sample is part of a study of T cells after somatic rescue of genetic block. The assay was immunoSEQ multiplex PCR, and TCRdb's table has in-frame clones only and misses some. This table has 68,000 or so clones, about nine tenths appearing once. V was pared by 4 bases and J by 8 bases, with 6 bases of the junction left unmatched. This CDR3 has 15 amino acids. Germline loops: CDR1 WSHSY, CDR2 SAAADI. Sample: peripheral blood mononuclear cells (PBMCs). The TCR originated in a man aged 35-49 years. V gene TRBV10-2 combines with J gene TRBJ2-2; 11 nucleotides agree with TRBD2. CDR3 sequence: CASSVASGRKGELFF. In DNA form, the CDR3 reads TGCGCCAGCAGTGTGGCTAGCGGGAGGAAGGGGGAGCTGTTTTTT.